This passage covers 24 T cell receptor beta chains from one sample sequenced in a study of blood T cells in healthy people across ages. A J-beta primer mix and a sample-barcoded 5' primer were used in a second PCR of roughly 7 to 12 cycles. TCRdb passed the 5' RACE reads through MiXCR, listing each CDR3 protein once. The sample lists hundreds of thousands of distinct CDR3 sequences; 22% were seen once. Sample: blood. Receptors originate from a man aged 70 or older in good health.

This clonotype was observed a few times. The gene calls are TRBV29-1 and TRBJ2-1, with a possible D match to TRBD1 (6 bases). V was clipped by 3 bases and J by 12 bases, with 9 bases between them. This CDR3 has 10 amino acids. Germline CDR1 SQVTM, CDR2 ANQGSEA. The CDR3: CSVERGGQFF. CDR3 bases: TGCAGCGTTGAGAGAGGGGGGCAGTTCTTC.

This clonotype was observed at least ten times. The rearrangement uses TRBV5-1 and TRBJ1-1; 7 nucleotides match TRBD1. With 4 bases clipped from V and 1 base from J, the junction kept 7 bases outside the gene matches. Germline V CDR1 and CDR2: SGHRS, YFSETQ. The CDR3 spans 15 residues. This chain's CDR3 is CASSTQTGTNTEAFF. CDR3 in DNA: TGCGCCAGCAGCACTCAGACAGGGACGAACACTGAAGCTTTCTTT.

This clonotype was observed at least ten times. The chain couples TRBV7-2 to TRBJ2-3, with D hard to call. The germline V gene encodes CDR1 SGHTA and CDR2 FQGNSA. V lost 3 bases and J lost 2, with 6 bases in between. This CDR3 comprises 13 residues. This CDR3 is CASSFQFTDTQYF. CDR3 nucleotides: TGTGCCAGCAGCTTTCAGTTCACAGATACGCAGTATTTT.

The CDR3 sequence: CAISESGSLPANYGYTF. The CDR3 DNA follows: TGTGCCATCAGTGAGTCCGGATCTCTGCCAGCGAACTATGGCTACACCTTC. The chain couples TRBV10-3 to TRBJ1-2; D is undetermined. Germline V CDR1 and CDR2: ENHRY, SYGVKD. The CDR3 covers 17 residues. Trimming took off 0 bases at V and 2 bases at J, with 16 bases between the two ends.

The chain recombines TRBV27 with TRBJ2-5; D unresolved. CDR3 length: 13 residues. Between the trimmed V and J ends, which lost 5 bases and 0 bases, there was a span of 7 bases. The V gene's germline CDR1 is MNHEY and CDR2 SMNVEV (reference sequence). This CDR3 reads CASSVNYQETQYF. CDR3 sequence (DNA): TGTGCCAGCAGTGTTAACTACCAAGAGACCCAGTACTTC.

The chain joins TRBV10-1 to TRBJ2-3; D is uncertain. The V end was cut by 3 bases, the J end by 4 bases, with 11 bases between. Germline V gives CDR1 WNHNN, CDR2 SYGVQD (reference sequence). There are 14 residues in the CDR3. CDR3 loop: CASSDWGPADTQYF. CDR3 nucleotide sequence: TGCGCCAGCAGTGATTGGGGTCCGGCAGATACGCAGTATTTT.

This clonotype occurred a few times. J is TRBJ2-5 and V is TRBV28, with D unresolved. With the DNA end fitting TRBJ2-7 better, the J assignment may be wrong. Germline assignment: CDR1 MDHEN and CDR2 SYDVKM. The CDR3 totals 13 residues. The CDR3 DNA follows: TGTGCCAGCAGTTTAAATTGGGGCTACGAGCAGTACTTC. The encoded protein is CASSLNWGYEQYF.

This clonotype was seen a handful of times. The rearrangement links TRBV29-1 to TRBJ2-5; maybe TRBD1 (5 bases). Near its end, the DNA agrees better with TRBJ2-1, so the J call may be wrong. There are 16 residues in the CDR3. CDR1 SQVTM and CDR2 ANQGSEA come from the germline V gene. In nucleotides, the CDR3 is TGCAGCGTTGAAGATTTTTTTCCAGGGATTGACAATGAGCAGTTCTTC. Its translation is CSVEDFFPGIDNEQFF.

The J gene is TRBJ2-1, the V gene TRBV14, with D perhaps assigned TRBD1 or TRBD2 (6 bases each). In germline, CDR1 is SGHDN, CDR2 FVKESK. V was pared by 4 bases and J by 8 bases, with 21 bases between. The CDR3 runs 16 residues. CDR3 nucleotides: TGTGCCAGCAGCCCGAGGGGGGAGTGGTCCTATTATGAGCAGTTCTTC. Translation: CASSPRGEWSYYEQFF.

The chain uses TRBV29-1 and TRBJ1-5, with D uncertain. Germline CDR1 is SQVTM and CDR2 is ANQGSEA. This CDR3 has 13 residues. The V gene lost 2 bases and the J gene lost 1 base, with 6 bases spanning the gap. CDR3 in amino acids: CSVELSSNQPQHF. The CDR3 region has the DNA TGCAGCGTTGAACTGTCAAGCAATCAGCCCCAGCATTTT.

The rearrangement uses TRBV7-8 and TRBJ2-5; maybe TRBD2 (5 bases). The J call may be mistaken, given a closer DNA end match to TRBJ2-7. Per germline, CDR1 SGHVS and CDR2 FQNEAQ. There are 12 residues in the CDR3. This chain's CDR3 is CASSSRGYEQYV. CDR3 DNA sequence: TGTGCCAGCAGCTCCCGGGGCTACGAGCAGTACGTC.

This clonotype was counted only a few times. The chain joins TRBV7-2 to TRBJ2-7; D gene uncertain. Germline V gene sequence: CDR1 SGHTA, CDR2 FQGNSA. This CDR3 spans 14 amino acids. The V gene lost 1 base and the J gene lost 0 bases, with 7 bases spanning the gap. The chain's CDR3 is CASSLVLFSYEQYF. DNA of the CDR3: TGTGCCAGCAGCTTAGTTCTATTCTCCTACGAGCAGTACTTC.

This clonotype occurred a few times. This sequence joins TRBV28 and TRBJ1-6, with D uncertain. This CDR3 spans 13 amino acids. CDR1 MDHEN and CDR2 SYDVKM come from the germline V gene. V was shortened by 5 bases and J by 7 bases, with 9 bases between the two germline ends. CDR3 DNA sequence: TGTGCCAGCAGTCCCGCACGGAATTCACCCCTCCACTTT. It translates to CASSPARNSPLHF.

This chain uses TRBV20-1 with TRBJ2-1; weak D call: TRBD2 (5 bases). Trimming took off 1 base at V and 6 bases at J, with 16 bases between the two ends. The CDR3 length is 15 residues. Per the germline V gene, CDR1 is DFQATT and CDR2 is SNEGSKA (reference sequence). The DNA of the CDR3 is TGCAGTGCTAGAGCCCCCGGGGTTTTCGTCAATGAGCAGTTCTTC. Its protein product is CSARAPGVFVNEQFF.

The CDR3 sequence: CASSPRTSGAQETQYF. The DNA of the CDR3 is TGTGCCAGCAGCCCGCGGACTAGCGGGGCTCAAGAGACCCAGTACTTC. The chain uses TRBV3-1 and TRBJ2-5, with 12 nucleotides matching TRBD2. Germline-derived CDR1 and CDR2 are LGHDT and YNNKEL (reference sequence). V lost 4 bases and J lost 2; bases outside the gene matches: 5. The CDR3 loop spans 16 amino acids.

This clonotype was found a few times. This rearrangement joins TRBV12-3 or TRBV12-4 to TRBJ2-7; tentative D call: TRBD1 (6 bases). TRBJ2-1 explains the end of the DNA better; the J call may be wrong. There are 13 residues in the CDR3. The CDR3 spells CASSFTGHSEQFF. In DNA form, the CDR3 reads TGTGCCAGCAGTTTTACAGGGCACTCTGAGCAGTTCTTC.

CDR3 sequence: CASSVDGINEKLFF. CDR3 DNA: TGTGCCAGCAGCGTAGATGGGATTAATGAAAAACTGTTTTTT. This rearrangement joins TRBV9 to TRBJ1-4; D ambiguous. The V gene lost 0 bases and the J gene lost 4 bases, with 7 bases spanning the gap. The CDR3 is 14 amino acids. Germline CDR1 reads SGDLS; CDR2 reads YYNGEE.

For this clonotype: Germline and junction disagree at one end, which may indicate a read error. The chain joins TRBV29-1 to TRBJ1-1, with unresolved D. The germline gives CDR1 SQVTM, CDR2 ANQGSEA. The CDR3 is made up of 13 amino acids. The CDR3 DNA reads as TGCAGCGCCTTACAGCCATTGGGTACTGAAGCTTCCTTT. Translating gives CSALQPLGTEASF.

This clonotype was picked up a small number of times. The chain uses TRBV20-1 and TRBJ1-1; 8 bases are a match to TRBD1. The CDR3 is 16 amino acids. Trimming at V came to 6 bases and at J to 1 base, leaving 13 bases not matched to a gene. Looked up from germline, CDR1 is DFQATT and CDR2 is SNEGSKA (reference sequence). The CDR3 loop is CSAAGQGLLRNTEAFF. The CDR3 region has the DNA TGCAGTGCCGCCGGACAGGGCTTATTAAGGAACACTGAAGCTTTCTTT.

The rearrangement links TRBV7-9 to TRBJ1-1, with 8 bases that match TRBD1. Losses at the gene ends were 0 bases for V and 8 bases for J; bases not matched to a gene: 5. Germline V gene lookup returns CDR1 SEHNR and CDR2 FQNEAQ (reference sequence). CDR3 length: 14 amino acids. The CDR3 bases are TGTGCCAGCAGCTTAGCGACAGGGGTCCCCGAAGCTTTCTTT. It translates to CASSLATGVPEAFF.

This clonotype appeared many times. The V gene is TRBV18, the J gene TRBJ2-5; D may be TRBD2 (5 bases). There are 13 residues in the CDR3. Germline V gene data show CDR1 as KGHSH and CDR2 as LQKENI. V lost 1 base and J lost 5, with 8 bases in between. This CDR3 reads CASSPQSGETQYF. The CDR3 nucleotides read TGTGCCAGCTCACCACAATCGGGGGAGACCCAGTACTTC. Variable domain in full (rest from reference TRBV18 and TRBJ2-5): NAGVMQNPRHLVRRRGQEARLRCSPMKGHSHVYWYRQLPEEGLKFMVYLQKENIIDESGMPKERFSAEFPKEGPSILRIQQVVRGDSAAYFCASSPQSGETQYFGPGTRLLVL.

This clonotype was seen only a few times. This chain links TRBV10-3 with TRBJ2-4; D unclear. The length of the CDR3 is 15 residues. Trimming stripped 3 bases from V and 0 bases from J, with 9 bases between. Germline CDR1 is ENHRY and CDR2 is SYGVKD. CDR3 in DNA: TGTGCCATCAGTGAATTCCCGGGAGCCAAAAACATTCAGTACTTC. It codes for CAISEFPGAKNIQYF.

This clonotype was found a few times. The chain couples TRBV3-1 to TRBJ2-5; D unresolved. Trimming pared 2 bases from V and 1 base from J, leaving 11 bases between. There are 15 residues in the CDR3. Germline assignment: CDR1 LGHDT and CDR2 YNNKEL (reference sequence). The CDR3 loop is CASSQPGIIQETQYF. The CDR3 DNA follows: TGTGCCAGCAGCCAACCGGGCATCATCCAAGAGACCCAGTACTTC.

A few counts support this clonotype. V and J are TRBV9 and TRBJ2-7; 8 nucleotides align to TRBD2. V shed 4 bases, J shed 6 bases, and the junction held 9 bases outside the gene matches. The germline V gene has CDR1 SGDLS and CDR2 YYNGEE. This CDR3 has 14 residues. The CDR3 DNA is TGTGCCAGCAGCCCTATCGCGGGGGGACGCGAGCAGTACTTC. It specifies CASSPIAGGREQYF.